The rows below give T cell receptor beta chains drawn from one sample of a study of a mutant IDH1 vaccine in newly diagnosed glioma. Their antigens are not known. The table came from immunoSEQ multiplex PCR; TCRdb's copy has only in-frame clones and leaves some out. The profile shows around 60,000 clones, more than 75% of them singletons. Specimen: PBMCs, collected from a glioma patient whose treatment included an IDH1 peptide vaccine. The receptors stem from a man aged 25-45 years with glioma. The CDR3 runs from the conserved cysteine through the conserved F or W. A D gene is named only where the DNA matches it firmly. Expanded clones get a size class; other rows say once, few or many, or leave the size out.

DNA: TGCGCCAGCAGCCAAGATAGGGGCGGGAGACCCTACGAGCAGTACTTC
CDR3: CASSQDRGGRPYEQYF
J: TRBJ2-7
size: .
V: TRBV4-1
D: TRBD2

DNA: TGTGCCAGCAGTTACTCGACTCAGGGATTGAGCGGCTACACCTTC
CDR3: CASSYSTQGLSGYTF
J: TRBJ1-2
size: .
V: TRBV6-5
D: .

DNA: TGTGCCAGTAGTGCCACGGGGACAGGGCTGGGGGTTTACGAGCAGTACTTC
CDR3: CASSATGTGLGVYEQYF
J: TRBJ2-7
size: .
V: TRBV19
D: TRBD1

DNA: TGCGCCAGCAGCATGACTAGCGGGGGGACCACAGATACGCAGTATTTT
CDR3: CASSMTSGGTTDTQYF
J: TRBJ2-3
size: .
V: TRBV4-1
D: TRBD2

DNA: TGTGCCAGCAGCTCCAACCGCCACCAAGAGACCCAGTACTTC
CDR3: CASSSNRHQETQYF
J: TRBJ2-5
size: once
V: TRBV5-6
D: .

DNA: TGTGCCAGCAGTTGGGGCAATGAGCAGTTCTTC
CDR3: CASSWGNEQFF
J: TRBJ2-1
size: .
V: TRBV2
D: .

DNA: TGTGCCAGCAGTGTCCACTTTTCGGGACTAGCGGGGGCCCCTGGGTACGAGCAGTACTTC
CDR3: CASSVHFSGLAGAPGYEQYF
J: TRBJ2-7
size: .
V: TRBV6-1
D: TRBD2

DNA: TGTGCCAGCAGCTTGGGTGGACAGGGGCTACCCTACGAGCAGTACTTC
CDR3: CASSLGGQGLPYEQYF
J: TRBJ2-7
size: .
V: TRBV5-6
D: TRBD1

DNA: TGTGCCAGTAGTATAGCGGGCAGCTCCTACGAGCAGTACTTC
CDR3: CASSIAGSSYEQYF
J: TRBJ2-7
size: .
V: TRBV19
D: .

DNA: TGTGCCAGTAGTATATCCCCTAGCCAGCCCCAGCATTTT
CDR3: CASSISPSQPQHF
J: TRBJ1-5
size: few
V: TRBV19
D: .

DNA: TGTGCCAGCAGCGTTACTAGTCCGGTTAACACCGGGGAGCTGTTTTTT
CDR3: CASSVTSPVNTGELFF
J: TRBJ2-2
size: .
V: TRBV9
D: .

DNA: TGCAGCGTTGAAGGTATTACCCAACAGGAGAACACTGAAGCTTTCTTT
CDR3: CSVEGITQQENTEAFF
J: TRBJ1-1
size: .
V: TRBV29-1
D: .

DNA: TGTGCCAGCAGCGCGGACCTCGGGCCCCTCTACGAGCAGTACTTC
CDR3: CASSADLGPLYEQYF
J: TRBJ2-7
size: .
V: TRBV2
D: .

DNA: TGCGCCAGCAGCCGCACTCAGGGGTCCGAAGCTTTCTTT
CDR3: CASSRTQGSEAFF
J: TRBJ1-1
size: .
V: TRBV5-1
D: .

DNA: TGTGCCAGCAGCTTGTTAACAGGGGCCACGGCCGGGGAGCTGTTTTTT
CDR3: CASSLLTGATAGELFF
J: TRBJ2-2
size: .
V: TRBV13
D: TRBD1

DNA: TGTGCCAGCAGCTTGCTGAGCGGGGACGTTCACAATGAGCAGTTCTTC
CDR3: CASSLLSGDVHNEQFF
J: TRBJ2-1
size: .
V: TRBV7-8
D: TRBD2

DNA: TGTGCCAGCAGCTTGGTAAGCGGTAAGGAGCAGTACTTC
CDR3: CASSLVSGKEQYF
J: TRBJ2-7
size: .
V: TRBV5-6
D: .

DNA: TGTGCCAGTAGTCAGACTAGCGGGAACCCAGATACGCAGTATTTT
CDR3: CASSQTSGNPDTQYF
J: TRBJ2-3
size: once
V: TRBV19
D: TRBD2

DNA: TGCGCCAGCAGTCAAGTAGCCGGGACAGGGAATTTCGACGAGCAGTACTTC
CDR3: CASSQVAGTGNFDEQYF
J: TRBJ2-7
size: once
V: TRBV23-1
D: TRBD1

DNA: TGTGCCAGCAGCCATATAGCTAAGGCTGGCGGGGAAGCTTTCTTT
CDR3: CASSHIAKAGGEAFF
J: TRBJ1-1
size: few
V: TRBV14
D: .

DNA: TGTGCCAGCAGAGATCAGGGGAGGACCGGGGAGCTGTTTTTT
CDR3: CASRDQGRTGELFF
J: TRBJ2-2
size: .
V: TRBV27
D: .

DNA: TGTGCCAGCAGTAAAGGGGTGGGGATCAATCAGCCCCAGCATTTT
CDR3: CASSKGVGINQPQHF
J: TRBJ1-5
size: .
V: TRBV6-5
D: .

DNA: TGTGCCAGCAGTGAAGCCTGGAGGTGGACCCAGTACTTC
CDR3: CASSEAWRWTQYF
J: TRBJ2-5
size: .
V: TRBV2
D: .

DNA: TGCGCCAGCAGTGAGTGGACTAGCACAGATACGCAGTATTTT
CDR3: CASSEWTSTDTQYF
J: TRBJ2-3
size: .
V: TRBV10-2
D: .

DNA: TGTGCCAGCAGTTACCCGCGCGGGGTCAAGAATCAGCCCCAGCATTTT
CDR3: CASSYPRGVKNQPQHF
J: TRBJ1-5
size: .
V: TRBV6-6
D: .

DNA: TGTGCCTGGAGTGTACGGGGGACCCTACTAGGTGAGCAGTACTTC
CDR3: CAWSVRGTLLGEQYF
J: TRBJ2-5
size: .
V: TRBV30
D: .

DNA: TGTGCCAGTAATTACAGGGGCCAAGAGACCCAGTACTTC
CDR3: CASNYRGQETQYF
J: TRBJ2-5
size: .
V: TRBV25-1
D: TRBD1

DNA: TGTGCCAGCAGTGAATACCAGGGTGGTTGGGCTGAAGCTTTCTTT
CDR3: CASSEYQGGWAEAFF
J: TRBJ1-1
size: .
V: TRBV2
D: .

DNA: TGTGCCAGTAGTGACCCGCCCCTAGCGGGGGGGCCCTACGAGCAGTACTTC
CDR3: CASSDPPLAGGPYEQYF
J: TRBJ2-7
size: .
V: TRBV19
D: TRBD2

DNA: TGTGCCAGTAGCGACAGGAGACTCACAGATACGCAGTATTTT
CDR3: CASSDRRLTDTQYF
J: TRBJ2-3
size: .
V: TRBV19
D: .

DNA: TGTGCCAGCAGTTTGACAGGGCCCCTCCAGGGCTACACCTTC
CDR3: CASSLTGPLQGYTF
J: TRBJ1-2
size: .
V: TRBV28
D: TRBD1

DNA: TGTGCCAGCAGCTTGGCAGCGAAAAACATTCAGTACTTC
CDR3: CASSLAAKNIQYF
J: TRBJ2-4
size: once
V: TRBV5-6
D: .

DNA: TGCAGCGTTGTAGTGGTGATAGAGACCCAGTACTTC
CDR3: CSVVVVIETQYF
J: TRBJ2-5
size: .
V: TRBV29-1
D: .

DNA: TGTGCCAGCAGCTCCAGACCGGGGGTCTATGGCTACACCTTC
CDR3: CASSSRPGVYGYTF
J: TRBJ1-2
size: .
V: TRBV7-8
D: .

DNA: TGTGCCAGCAGTGAACCATCAGGACGGGTCTACGAGCAGTACTTC
CDR3: CASSEPSGRVYEQYF
J: TRBJ2-7
size: .
V: TRBV6-4
D: .

DNA: TGTGCCAGCAGTACCGGGACAGCGAACACTGAAGCTTTCTTT
CDR3: CASSTGTANTEAFF
J: TRBJ1-1
size: .
V: TRBV6-5
D: TRBD1

DNA: TGTGCCAGCAGGCACATAGGGGAAGGGGACTATGGCTACACCTTC
CDR3: CASRHIGEGDYGYTF
J: TRBJ1-2
size: .
V: TRBV11-2
D: .

DNA: TGCGCCAGCAGCACGGACAGGGGGCTGACTGAAGCTTTCTTT
CDR3: CASSTDRGLTEAFF
J: TRBJ1-1
size: once
V: TRBV5-1
D: TRBD1

DNA: TGTGCCAGCAGCTTGCGGGATCAGCCCCAGCATTTT
CDR3: CASSLRDQPQHF
J: TRBJ1-5
size: .
V: TRBV7-9
D: .

DNA: TGTGCCGGCAGCTTAGTAGAGGGTGAAGCTTTCTTT
CDR3: CAGSLVEGEAFF
J: TRBJ1-1
size: .
V: TRBV11-2
D: .

DNA: TGTGCCAGCAGCTTTGGGTATGAGCAGTTCTTC
CDR3: CASSFGYEQFF
J: TRBJ2-1
size: .
V: TRBV7-9
D: .

DNA: TGTGCCAGCTCACCTGAGGGACTGGGCACTGAAGCTTTCTTT
CDR3: CASSPEGLGTEAFF
J: TRBJ1-1
size: .
V: TRBV18
D: .

DNA: TGCGCCAGCAGCTTGTTACTCTCCGGGGAGCTGTTTTTT
CDR3: CASSLLLSGELFF
J: TRBJ2-2
size: .
V: TRBV5-1
D: .

DNA: TGTGCCAGCTCACCACGAAGGGATAATTCACCCCTCCACTTT
CDR3: CASSPRRDNSPLHF
J: TRBJ1-6
size: .
V: TRBV18
D: .

DNA: TGTGCCATCAAGGAAGTACAGGGGAAAGCTGGAAACACCATATATTTT
CDR3: CAIKEVQGKAGNTIYF
J: TRBJ1-3
size: .
V: TRBV7-9
D: TRBD1

DNA: TGTGCCAGCTCACCCTTCCGGACAGGGACCAACTCTGGGGCCAACGTCCTGACTTTC
CDR3: CASSPFRTGTNSGANVLTF
J: TRBJ2-6
size: .
V: TRBV18
D: TRBD1

DNA: TGTGCCAGCAGCCCCCCGGGGGAATATAATGAAAAACTGTTTTTT
CDR3: CASSPPGEYNEKLFF
J: TRBJ1-4
size: few
V: TRBV7-9
D: .

DNA: TGCAGCGTTGAAAGCGACACCGGGGAGCTGTTTTTT
CDR3: CSVESDTGELFF
J: TRBJ2-2
size: .
V: TRBV29-1
D: .

DNA: TGTGCCAGTAGTATCAACCCGGACGGCTACTTGAGAGGCTACACCTTC
CDR3: CASSINPDGYLRGYTF
J: TRBJ1-2
size: .
V: TRBV19
D: .

DNA: TGTGCCAGCAGCTTAGTTCTGCTACTAAAGGGGTTGGGGAACACTGAAGCTTTCTTT
CDR3: CASSLVLLLKGLGNTEAFF
J: TRBJ1-1
size: .
V: TRBV7-9
D: .